A single sample gave rise to the 8 T cell receptor beta chains below, sequenced in a study of cytomegalovirus exposure and HLA in healthy donors. This PCR relied on a set of 60 Vbeta primers and 13 Jbeta primers. TCRdb's table, derived via immunoSEQ multiplex PCR, lists solely in-frame clones and lacks some. The data hold 150,000 or so clones, with roughly 72% observed a single time. The sequenced sample consisted of PBMCs. The source is a woman in her thirties or forties in good health and CMV-seronegative.

V is TRBV6-6 and J is TRBJ2-1, with D possibly matching TRBD1 (5 bases). The CDR3 covers 14 residues. Germline V CDR1 and CDR2: MNHNY, SVGAGI (reference sequence). Trimming removed 0 bases at V and 3 bases at J, with 6 bases between. CDR3 nucleotide sequence: TGTGCCAGCAGTTACTCGACAGTCTACAATGAGCAGTTCTTC. This encodes CASSYSTVYNEQFF.

The chain has TRBV29-1 and TRBJ2-7, with D perhaps TRBD2 (5 bases). Germline V CDR1 and CDR2: SQVTM, ANQGSEA. The CDR3 is made up of 11 amino acids. Trimming cost V 4 bases and J 10 bases, with 14 bases left between them. The CDR3 coding sequence is TGCAGCGTTGTTTTCGGGGTTGATCAGTACTTC. Translated: CSVVFGVDQYF.

The genes are TRBV5-6 and TRBJ2-5; D gene unclear. CDR3 size: 15 residues. The V and J ends lost 4 bases and 2 bases respectively, with 15 bases between them. Per germline, CDR1 SGHDT and CDR2 YYEEEE. The CDR3 DNA sequence: TGTGCCAGCAGCCTTCGAGAAACCCGGCAAGAGACCCAGTACTTC. It is translated as CASSLRETRQETQYF.

The rearrangement joins TRBV5-4 to TRBJ2-1, with TRBD2 identical over 14 bases. Germline V gene sequence: CDR1 SGHNT, CDR2 YYREEE (reference sequence). This CDR3 spans 15 amino acids. V gave up 4 bases and J gave up 8 bases; unmatched junction bases: 5. CDR3 in DNA: TGTGCCAGCAGCCTAGTGACTAGCGGGAGGGATGAGCAGTTCTTC. Protein: CASSLVTSGRDEQFF.

The CDR3 sequence: CASSLMTFPMTPQHF. CDR3 DNA: TGTGCCAGCAGTTTGATGACATTTCCTATGACGCCCCAGCATTTT. The chain carries TRBV27 and TRBJ1-5; D is unclear. The CDR3 spans 15 residues. Per the germline V gene, CDR1 is MNHEY and CDR2 is SMNVEV (reference sequence). With 3 bases removed from V and 9 bases from J, the gap between germline ends came to 18 bases.

The rearrangement joins TRBV30 to TRBJ2-7, with D unresolved. Germline CDR1 is GTSNPN and CDR2 is SVGIG (reference sequence). V shed 2 bases and J shed 1 base, with 15 bases lying between them. CDR3 length: 15 residues. DNA for the CDR3: TGTGCCTGGAGTTTCTCCCTCGGGTTTTCCTACGAGCAGTACTTC. This encodes CAWSFSLGFSYEQYF.

The chain couples TRBV21-1 to TRBJ2-7; the table's D call, TRBD1, has no DNA check behind it. TRBV21-1 is a listed pseudogene. This CDR3 comprises 13 residues. The CDR3 sequence is CASRDSRGGEQYF. In DNA, the CDR3 is TGTGCCAGCCGGGACAGTCGTGGAGGGGAGCAGTACTTC.

V and J are TRBV19 and TRBJ1-2; tentative D call: TRBD1 (5 bases). The CDR3 runs 14 residues. CDR1 LNHDA and CDR2 SQIVND come from the germline V gene (reference sequence). V lost 4 bases and J 4 bases, leaving 13 bases between the germline ends. CDR3 amino acids: CASSNGGTFYGYTF. The CDR3 region has the DNA TGTGCCAGTAGTAACGGGGGTACTTTCTATGGCTACACCTTC.